The source of this T cell receptor (beta chain) is a study of blood T cell repertoires in COVID-19. Study summary: Researchers got acute and convalescent COVID-19 samples from the United States, Italy and Spain.

Germline trimming cut 8 bases from V and 5 bases from J; bases unmatched to any gene: 10. CDR3 length: 13 residues. Looked up from germline, CDR1 is GTSNPN and CDR2 is SVGIG (reference sequence). Participants' own reports of clinical history determined their cohort assignment. What the recovered Cohort 3 donors had was two negative PCRs, clearance, or symptom resolution. Source study methods: Estimated nucleated cell counts came from reference gene primer amplification. Profiled with immunoSEQ multiplex PCR; TCRdb holds only in-frame clones, not every one. The V and J calls and clone size come from that table; D and trimming were worked out from the DNA. The data hold under 350,000 clones, with roughly 89% observed a single time.

The sequence came from a woman in her sixties or seventies who had recovered from COVID-19. The sequenced sample was PBMCs or T cells enriched from blood (not recorded which). This chain links TRBV30 with TRBJ2-5; 8 bases fit TRBD2. The CDR3 coding sequence is TGTGCCGGCGCCCTCGGACTAGCTGAGACCCAGTACTTC. Amino acid sequence: CAGALGLAETQYF.